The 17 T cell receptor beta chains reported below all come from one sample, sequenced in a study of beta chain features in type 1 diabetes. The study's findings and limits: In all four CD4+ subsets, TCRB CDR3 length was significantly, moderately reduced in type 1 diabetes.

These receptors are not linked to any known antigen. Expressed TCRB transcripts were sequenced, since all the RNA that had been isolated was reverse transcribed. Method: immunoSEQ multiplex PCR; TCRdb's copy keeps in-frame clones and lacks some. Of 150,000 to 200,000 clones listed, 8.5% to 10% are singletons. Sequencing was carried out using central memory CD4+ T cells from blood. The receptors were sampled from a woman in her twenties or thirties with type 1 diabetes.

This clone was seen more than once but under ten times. The DNA for the CDR3 is TGTGCCAGCAGCTTCCCACAGAATGTGTATGGCTACACCTTC. Translating gives CASSFPQNVYGYTF. The chain combines TRBV7-9 with TRBJ1-2; D uncertain. Germline V gene sequence: CDR1 SEHNR, CDR2 FQNEAQ (reference sequence). This CDR3 contains 14 residues. V gave up 3 bases and J gave up 5 bases, with 13 bases separating them.

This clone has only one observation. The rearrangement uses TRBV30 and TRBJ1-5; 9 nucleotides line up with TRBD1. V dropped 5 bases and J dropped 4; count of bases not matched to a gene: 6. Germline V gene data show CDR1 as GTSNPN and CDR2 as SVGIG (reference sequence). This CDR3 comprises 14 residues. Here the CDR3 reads CAWGAGTGNQPQHF. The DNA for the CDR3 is TGTGCCTGGGGAGCGGGGACAGGGAATCAGCCCCAGCATTTT.

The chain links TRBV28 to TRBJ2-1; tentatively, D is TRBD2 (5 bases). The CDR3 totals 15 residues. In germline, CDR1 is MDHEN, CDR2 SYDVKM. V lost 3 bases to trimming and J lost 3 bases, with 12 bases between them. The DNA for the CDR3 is TGTGCCAGCAGTTTGACCCGGGGTTACTACAATGAGCAGTTCTTC. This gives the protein CASSLTRGYYNEQFF.

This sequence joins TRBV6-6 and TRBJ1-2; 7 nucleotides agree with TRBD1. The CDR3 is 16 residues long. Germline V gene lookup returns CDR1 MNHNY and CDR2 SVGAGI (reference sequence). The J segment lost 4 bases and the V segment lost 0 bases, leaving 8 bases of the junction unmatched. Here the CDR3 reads CASSYSIGGTVYGYTF. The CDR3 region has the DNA TGTGCCAGCAGTTACTCGATAGGGGGGACAGTCTATGGCTACACCTTC.

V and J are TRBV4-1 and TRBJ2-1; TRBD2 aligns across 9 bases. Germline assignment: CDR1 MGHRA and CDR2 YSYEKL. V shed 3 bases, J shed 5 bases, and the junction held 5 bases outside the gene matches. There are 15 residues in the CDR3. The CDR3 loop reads CASSQRGLANNEQFF. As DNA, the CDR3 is TGCGCCAGCAGCCAGAGGGGACTAGCAAACAATGAGCAGTTCTTC.

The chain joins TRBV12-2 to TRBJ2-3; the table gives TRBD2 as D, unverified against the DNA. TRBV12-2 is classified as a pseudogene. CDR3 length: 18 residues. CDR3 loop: CASRLIASGSRGTDTQYF. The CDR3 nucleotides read TGTGCAAGTCGCTTAATTGCTAGCGGGAGCCGGGGCACAGATACGCAGTATTTT.

The CDR3 bases are TGTGCCAGCAGCTTGGAAATTAGAGATACGCAGTATTTT. Protein product: CASSLEIRDTQYF. The rearrangement links TRBV5-6 to TRBJ2-3; no reliable D call. Germline assignment: CDR1 SGHDT and CDR2 YYEEEE. There are 13 residues in the CDR3. The germline V and J ends were trimmed by 0 bases and 5 bases, with 7 bases remaining between them.

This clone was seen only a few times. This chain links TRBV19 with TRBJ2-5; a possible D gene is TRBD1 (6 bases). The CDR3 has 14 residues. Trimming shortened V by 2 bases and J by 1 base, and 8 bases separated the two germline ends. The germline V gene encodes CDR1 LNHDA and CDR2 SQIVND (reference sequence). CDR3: CASSIRQAQETQYF. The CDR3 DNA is TGTGCCAGTAGTATAAGACAGGCCCAAGAGACCCAGTACTTC.

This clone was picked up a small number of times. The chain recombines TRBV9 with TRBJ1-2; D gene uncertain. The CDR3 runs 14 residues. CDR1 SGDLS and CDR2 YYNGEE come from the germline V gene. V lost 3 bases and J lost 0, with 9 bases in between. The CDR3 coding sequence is TGTGCCAGCAGCGCGTCAGGATCTAACTATGGCTACACCTTC. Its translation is CASSASGSNYGYTF.

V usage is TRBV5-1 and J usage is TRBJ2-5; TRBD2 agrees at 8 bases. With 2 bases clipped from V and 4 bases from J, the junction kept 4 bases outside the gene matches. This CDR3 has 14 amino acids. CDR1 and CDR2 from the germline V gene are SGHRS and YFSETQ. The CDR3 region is CASSLIAGSETQYF. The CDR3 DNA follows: TGCGCCAGCAGCTTAATAGCGGGATCAGAGACCCAGTACTTC.

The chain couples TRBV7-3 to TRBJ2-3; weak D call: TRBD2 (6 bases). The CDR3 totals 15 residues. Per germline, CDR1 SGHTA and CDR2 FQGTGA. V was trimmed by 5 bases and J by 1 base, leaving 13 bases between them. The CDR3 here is CASSPRERGTDTQYF. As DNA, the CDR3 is TGTGCCAGCAGCCCCCGGGAGCGGGGCACAGATACGCAGTATTTT.

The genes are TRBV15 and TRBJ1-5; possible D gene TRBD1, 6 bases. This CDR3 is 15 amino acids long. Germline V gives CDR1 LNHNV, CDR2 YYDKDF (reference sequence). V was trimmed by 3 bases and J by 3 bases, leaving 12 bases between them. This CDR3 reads CATSSGRQANQPQHF. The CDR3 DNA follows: TGTGCCACCAGCAGTGGTCGACAGGCCAATCAGCCCCAGCATTTT.

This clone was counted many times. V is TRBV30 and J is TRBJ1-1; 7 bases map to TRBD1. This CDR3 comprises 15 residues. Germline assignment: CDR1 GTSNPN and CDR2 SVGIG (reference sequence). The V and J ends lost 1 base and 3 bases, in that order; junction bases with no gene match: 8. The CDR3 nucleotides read TGTGCCTGGAGTGATCCGAGACAGGGCGACACTGAAGCTTTCTTT. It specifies CAWSDPRQGDTEAFF.

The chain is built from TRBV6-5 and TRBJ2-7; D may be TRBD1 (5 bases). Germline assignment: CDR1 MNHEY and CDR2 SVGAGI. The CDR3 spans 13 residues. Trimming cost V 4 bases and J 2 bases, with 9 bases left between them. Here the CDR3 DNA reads TGTGCCAGCAGTTTGGTGGACACCTACGAGCAGTACTTC. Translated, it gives CASSLVDTYEQYF.

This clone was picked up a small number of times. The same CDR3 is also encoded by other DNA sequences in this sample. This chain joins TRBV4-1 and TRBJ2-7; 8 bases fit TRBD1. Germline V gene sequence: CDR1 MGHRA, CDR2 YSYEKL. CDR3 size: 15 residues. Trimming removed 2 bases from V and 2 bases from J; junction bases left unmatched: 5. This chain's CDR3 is CASSQPGQGAYEQYF. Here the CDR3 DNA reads TGCGCCAGCAGCCAACCCGGACAGGGAGCCTACGAGCAGTACTTC.

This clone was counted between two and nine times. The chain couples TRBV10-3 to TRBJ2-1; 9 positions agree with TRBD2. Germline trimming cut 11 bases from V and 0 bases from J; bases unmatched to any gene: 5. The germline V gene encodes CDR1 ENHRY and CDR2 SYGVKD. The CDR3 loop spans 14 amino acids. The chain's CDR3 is CASLAGASYNEQFF. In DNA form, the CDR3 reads TGTGCCTCCTTAGCGGGAGCCTCCTACAATGAGCAGTTCTTC.

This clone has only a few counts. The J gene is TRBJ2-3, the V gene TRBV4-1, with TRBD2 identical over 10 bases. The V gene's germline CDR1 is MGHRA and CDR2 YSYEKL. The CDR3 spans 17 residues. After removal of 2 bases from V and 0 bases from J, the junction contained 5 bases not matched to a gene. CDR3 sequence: CASSQRASGSSTDTQYF. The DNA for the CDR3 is TGCGCCAGCAGCCAACGGGCTAGCGGGAGTAGCACAGATACGCAGTATTTT.